This T cell receptor beta chain is from a study of blood T cell repertoires in COVID-19. Study in general: Samples came from the United States, Italy and Spain, spanning acute and convalescent COVID-19. In each case, the material was cDNA or gDNA derived from T cells, B-cell-depleted T cells, or PBMCs.

Those enrolled in Seattle joined during active infection and were followed longitudinally afterward. As originally analysed: Amplification with reference gene primers provided the estimates of nucleated cell counts. TCRdb's table, derived via immunoSEQ multiplex PCR, lists solely in-frame clones and lacks some. The V and J calls and clone size are taken from that table; D and trimming were inferred from the DNA. The sample has around 290,000 clones, 65% to 90% seen once; the top ten hold approximately 14%. Specimen: peripheral blood. The clonotype was recovered from a woman in her 70s with COVID-19, enrolled during active disease.

CDR3: CASSIKGATGNTIYF. As DNA, the CDR3 is TGTGCCAGCAGCATCAAAGGGGCAACTGGAAACACCATATATTTT. The chain has TRBV9 and TRBJ1-3; tentatively, D is TRBD1 (5 bases). The V gene's germline CDR1 is SGDLS and CDR2 YYNGEE. CDR3 length equals 15 residues. V was clipped by 4 bases and J by 2 bases, with 13 bases between them.